This record covers a single T cell receptor (beta chain). Its antigen has not been determined. No clone much larger than this one lies a single base away; base qualities are absent. The germline V and J ends show losses of 0 bases and 5 bases respectively, and no gene match explains 2 bases of the junction. The CDR3 spans 14 residues, from the cysteine through the phenylalanine. The sequence is cut down to CDR3 DNA, 42 bases in frame from base 1. Looking up the germline V gene yields CDR1 SGHRS and CDR2 YFSETQ. The immunoSEQ Assay, a bias-controlled multiplex PCR, was used to amplify TCRbeta CDR3 regions from genomic DNA. From the authors' description of their analysis: Nucleated cell counts per sample were estimated from amplification of reference gene primers within the assay. Sequence reads were collapsed and filtered to measure the absolute abundance of every unique TCRbeta CDR3 rearrangement. Productive Simpson clonality was computed per sample as the square root of Simpson's diversity index over productive rearrangements. Held by TCRdb, this immuneACCESS table contains in-frame sequences only and omits some clones. Under half of the omission traces to an unresolved V gene where checked; the cause of the rest is unknown. That table is the source of V, J and clone size, and D and trimming were worked out from the DNA. This sample has tens of thousands of clones in its table, and about 90% of those were observed once. Approximately 8% of the sample is in the top ten clones.

The data were taken from a study of blood T cell repertoires in COVID-19 (dated by TCRdb to the early 2020s). At the level of the whole study: Samples from collaborators originated in the United States, Italy and Spain and spanned both the acute and convalescent phases of COVID-19. The material from the prospective study consisted of cDNA or gDNA derived from T cells, B-cell-depleted T cells, or PBMCs. Subjects who had been exposed to COVID-19, were actively infected with it, or had recovered from it provided the deeply sampled blood TCRbeta repertoires that made up the dataset. The repertoires were released in a freely available public database meant as a resource for research on the immune response to SARS-CoV-2. Samples were obtained from the ongoing ImmuneRACE study (first 160 participants) and from some 1,200 subjects provided by 6 global collaborators. The sample metadata nearly always contained a de-identified subject ID, COVID-19 status, age in years and sex. Where HLA class I and class II types were available, the types were taken from metadata supplied by the sample provider, not from assay-based typing. Findings and caveats that apply to the study as a whole: The quantity of clinical and demographic metadata differed by source and by participant and was supplied without curation.

Collaborating institutions collected whole blood in K2EDTA tubes following their own protocols. For TCRbeta analysis, collaborators shipped samples as frozen whole blood, isolated PBMCs, or DNA extracted from either of those sample types. The TCR was taken from a human donor with acute or convalescent COVID-19. The donor label of this sample is uncertain. The sequenced sample was peripheral blood. Rearrangement joined TRBV5-1 to TRBJ1-2; TRBD1 agrees with 9 junctional bases. CDR3 reads: CASSLGDRDYGYTF. The DNA sequence follows: TGCGCCAGCAGCTTGGGGGACAGGGATTATGGCTACACCTTC. The CDR3, completed at both ends by the reference TRBV5-1 and TRBJ1-2 genes, gives the full variable domain KAGVTQTPRYLIKTRGQQVTLSCSPISGHRSVSWYQQTPGQGLQFLFEYFSETQRNKGNFPGRFSGRQFSNSRSEMNVSTLELGDSALYLCASSLGDRDYGYTFGSGTRLTVV.